This entry is about one TCR beta chain. Trimming cost V 7 bases and J 7 bases; bases outside gene matches: 13. The V gene's germline CDR1 is SQVTM and CDR2 ANQGSEA. The CDR3 loop spans 15 amino acids. The source of the sample is a study of cytomegalovirus exposure and HLA in healthy donors. 60 Vbeta and 13 Jbeta primers were used in PCR. Assay used: immunoSEQ multiplex PCR; TCRdb lists only in-frame clones, some missing. Here the sample table reports 120,000 to 150,000 clones. Sequenced sample: PBMCs. This TCR was sampled from a man aged 40-49 years in good health and CMV-seronegative. The chain joins TRBV29-1 to TRBJ2-1, with 10 bases lining up with TRBD1. This CDR3 is CSATPRDRGLNEQFF. CDR3 in DNA: TGCAGCGCAACCCCCCGGGACAGGGGTTTGAATGAGCAGTTCTTC.